A single sample gave rise to the 6 T cell receptor beta chains below, sequenced in a study of cytomegalovirus exposure and HLA in healthy donors. Researchers ran the PCR with 60 Vbeta and 13 Jbeta primers. Measured with immunoSEQ multiplex PCR; TCRdb has only the in-frame clones, and not every one. The sample consists of 150,000 to 200,000 clones, 75% to 80% of them appearing once. Sequencing was carried out using PBMCs. The receptor set was obtained from a woman between 50 and 59 years old in good health and CMV-seropositive.

For the CDR3, the DNA is TGTGCCAGCAGCTCTACAGGGGGCGGTGGGGCCACTGAAGCTTTCTTT. It encodes CASSSTGGGGATEAFF. The chain couples TRBV7-9 to TRBJ1-1; 9 positions match TRBD1. J gave up 4 bases and V 4 bases, and 10 bases lay outside the gene matches. In germline, CDR1 is SEHNR, CDR2 FQNEAQ (reference sequence). The CDR3 runs 16 residues.

The CDR3 region is CASSEAASRPDTQYF. In nucleotides, the CDR3 is TGTGCCAGCAGTGAAGCGGCTAGCCGCCCAGATACGCAGTATTTT. The chain couples TRBV2 to TRBJ2-3; a possible D gene is TRBD2 (5 bases). Per the germline V gene, CDR1 is SNHLY and CDR2 is FYNNEI. The CDR3 is made up of 15 amino acids. Between the trimmed V and J ends, which lost 0 bases and 4 bases, there was a span of 11 bases.

The V and J genes are TRBV7-2 and TRBJ2-5; D may be TRBD2 (5 bases). In germline, CDR1 is SGHTA, CDR2 FQGNSA. CDR3 size: 13 residues. The ends were cut back, 2 bases at V and 5 bases at J, with 9 bases in the middle. This CDR3 reads CASSLSRGETQYF. The CDR3 region has the DNA TGTGCCAGCAGCTTATCCCGAGGGGAGACCCAGTACTTC.

V is TRBV25-1 and J is TRBJ2-7; maybe TRBD1 (6 bases). The CDR3 has 14 amino acids. Germline CDR1 is MGHDK and CDR2 is SYGVNS. The V gene lost 2 bases and the J gene lost 2 bases, with 10 bases spanning the gap. CDR3 nucleotides: TGTGCCAGCAGTGAAACAGGGATTGCCTACGAGCAGTACTTC. The encoded protein is CASSETGIAYEQYF.

The sample holds one count of this clone. This chain uses TRBV12-5 with TRBJ1-6; D unclear. The CDR3 loop spans 17 amino acids. Trimming removed 3 bases from V and 5 bases from J, with 17 bases in between. The germline V gene has CDR1 LGHNT and CDR2 FRNRAP. CDR3 loop: CASGFVCEGNHNSPLHF. For the CDR3, the DNA is TGTGCTAGTGGTTTCGTCTGTGAGGGTAACCATAATTCACCCCTCCACTTT.

The J gene is TRBJ2-3, the V gene TRBV2, with TRBD2 identical over 7 bases. The CDR3 is 17 residues long. Germline V gene sequence: CDR1 SNHLY, CDR2 FYNNEI. Trimming took 8 bases from V and 0 from J; bases not matched to a gene: 14. The CDR3 reads CASQSGAQPASTDTQYF. The CDR3 bases are TGTGCCAGCCAGAGCGGGGCGCAACCTGCTAGCACAGATACGCAGTATTTT.